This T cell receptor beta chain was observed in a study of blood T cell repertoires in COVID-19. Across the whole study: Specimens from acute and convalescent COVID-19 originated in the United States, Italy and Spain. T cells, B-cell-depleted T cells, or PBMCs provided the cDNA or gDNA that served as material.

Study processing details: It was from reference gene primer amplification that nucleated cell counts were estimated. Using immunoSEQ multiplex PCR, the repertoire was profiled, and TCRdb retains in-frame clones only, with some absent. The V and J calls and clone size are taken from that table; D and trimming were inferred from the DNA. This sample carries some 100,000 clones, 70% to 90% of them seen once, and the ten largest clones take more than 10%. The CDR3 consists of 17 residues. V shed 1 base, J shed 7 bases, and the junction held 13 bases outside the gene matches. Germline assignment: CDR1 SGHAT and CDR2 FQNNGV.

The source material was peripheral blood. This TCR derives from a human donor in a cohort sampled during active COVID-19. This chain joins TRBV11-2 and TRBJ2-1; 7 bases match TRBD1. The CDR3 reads CASSLAPTGVQVNEQFF. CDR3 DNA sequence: TGTGCCAGCAGCTTAGCCCCAACAGGGGTTCAAGTGAATGAGCAGTTCTTC.